The 10 T cell receptor beta chains below all came from one sample that was sequenced in a study of blood T cell repertoires in COVID-19. Assay used: immunoSEQ multiplex PCR; TCRdb lists only in-frame clones, some missing. The table records 70,000 or so clones, roughly 84% of them present only once. Sequenced sample: peripheral blood. The origin of the receptors is a woman aged 18-35 years with acute or convalescent COVID-19.

This chain links TRBV7-8 with TRBJ2-5; weak D call: TRBD1 (5 bases). V lost 5 bases and J lost 1, with 11 bases in between. Germline V lookup: CDR1 SGHVS, CDR2 FQNEAQ. The CDR3 is made up of 14 amino acids. DNA for the CDR3: TGTGCCAGCAGCGGAAGGACAAGCCAAGAGACCCAGTACTTC. Translation gives CASSGRTSQETQYF.

The chain employs TRBV29-1 and TRBJ1-3; no reliable D call. This CDR3 spans 11 amino acids. V lost 4 bases and J 4 bases, leaving 5 bases between the germline ends. The germline V gene has CDR1 SQVTM and CDR2 ANQGSEA. The CDR3 region has the DNA TGCAGCGTTGGCGCGGGAAACACCATATATTTT. It is translated as CSVGAGNTIYF.

The V gene is TRBV5-1, the J gene TRBJ1-3; D is ambiguous. Germline assignment: CDR1 SGHRS and CDR2 YFSETQ. The CDR3 contains 15 residues. Trimming stripped 0 bases from V and 0 bases from J, with 7 bases between. For the CDR3, the DNA is TGCGCCAGCAGCTTGGGCAGTTCCTCTGGAAACACCATATATTTT. Its translation is CASSLGSSSGNTIYF.

This chain uses TRBV7-8 with TRBJ2-1, with D possibly being TRBD1 (7 bases). Trimming removed 3 bases from V and 4 bases from J, with 25 bases in between. The CDR3 length is 19 residues. Germline CDR1 reads SGHVS; CDR2 reads FQNEAQ. The CDR3 sequence: CASSFFSGGGPEEYNEQFF. DNA for the CDR3: TGTGCCAGCAGCTTCTTTTCCGGAGGGGGCCCAGAGGAGTACAATGAGCAGTTCTTC.

The genes are TRBV7-2 and TRBJ1-1; tentative D call: TRBD1 (5 bases). Deletions cut 1 base from V and 13 bases from J, with 16 bases between. CDR3 length: 13 amino acids. Germline assignment: CDR1 SGHTA and CDR2 FQGNSA. CDR3 region: CASSLGSQGRVFF. Written as DNA, the CDR3 is TGTGCCAGCAGCTTAGGTTCTCAGGGAAGGGTTTTCTTT.

This chain links TRBV7-9 with TRBJ2-6; D is uncertain. The CDR3 contains 16 residues. V was pared by 6 bases and J by 1 base, with 13 bases between. Germline V CDR1 and CDR2: SEHNR, FQNEAQ (reference sequence). CDR3 amino acids: CASSPPQYSGANVLTF. DNA for the CDR3: TGTGCCAGCAGTCCCCCCCAGTATTCTGGGGCCAACGTCCTGACTTTC.

This clone was seen a single time. The chain carries TRBV7-9 and TRBJ2-1, with 14 bases aligning to TRBD2. Germline lookup yields CDR1 SEHNR and CDR2 FQNEAQ (reference sequence). J was trimmed by 9 bases and V by 5 bases; bases with no gene match: 6. This CDR3 comprises 15 residues. CDR3 nucleotides: TGTGCCAGCAGCCCTCCGGGACTAGCGGGGGTTGAGCAGTTCTTC. Translating it yields CASSPPGLAGVEQFF. The whole variable domain, remainder taken from reference TRBV7-9 and TRBJ2-1, is DTGVSQNPRHKITKRGQNVTFRCDPISEHNRLYWYRQTLGQGPEFLTYFQNEAQLEKSRLLSDRFSAERPKGSFSTLEIQRTEQGDSAMYLCASSPPGLAGVEQFFGPGTRLTVL.

CDR3 region: CASSDRGRPTEAFF. The CDR3 nucleotides are TGTGCCAGCAGTGACCGGGGAAGACCCACTGAAGCTTTCTTT. The rearrangement links TRBV25-1 to TRBJ1-1; D gene unclear. From germline, CDR1 is MGHDK and CDR2 SYGVNS. V lost 3 bases to trimming and J lost 4 bases, with 12 bases between them. This CDR3 is built from 14 residues.

As DNA, the CDR3 is TGTGCCAGCACTGGAACAGGGGTCTATGGCTACACCTTC. Its protein is CASTGTGVYGYTF. This chain connects TRBV7-2 to TRBJ1-2; 7 bases are shared with TRBD1. The CDR3 extends over 13 amino acids. CDR1 is SGHTA and CDR2 is FQGNSA in the germline V gene. With V trimmed by 7 bases and J by 4 bases, 6 bases remained unmatched.

This sequence joins TRBV15 and TRBJ1-1; D gene uncertain. V gave up 4 bases and J gave up 1 base, with 7 bases separating them. This CDR3 is 13 amino acids long. Germline V CDR1 and CDR2: LNHNV, YYDKDF (reference sequence). The CDR3 here is CATSIAPNTEAFF. The CDR3 coding sequence is TGTGCCACCAGCATAGCACCGAACACTGAAGCTTTCTTT.